The rows below give T cell receptor beta chains drawn from one sample of a study of response to subunit inactivated influenza vaccine. TCRdb ran MiXCR on the RT-PCR reads and lists one entry per CDR3 protein. This table has more than 450,000 distinct CDR3 sequences, 10% to 15% appearing once. The material was PBMCs from blood, obtained on the day of vaccination. These receptors all come from a man aged 45-65 years who received an inactivated influenza vaccine. Both conserved end residues are part of each CDR3. Each record gives: V gene, D gene, clone size, J gene, CDR3 DNA, CDR3 protein. The D gene is left open where the match is weak. Clone size, where shown, is once, few, many, or a class for clones that have expanded.

TRBV12-3/TRBV12-4	-	many	TRBJ2-1	TGTGCCAGCAGTTTCTCGGGGTCCGACTACAATGAGCAGTTCTTC	CASSFSGSDYNEQFF
TRBV18	-	many	TRBJ2-5	TGTGCCAGCAGCTTGGGTGCCCAAGAGACCCAGTACTTC	CASSLGAQETQYF
TRBV19	-	few	TRBJ2-5	TGTGCCAGTAGTACGACAGCGTTTGTGGAGACCCAGTACTTC	CASSTTAFVETQYF
TRBV10-3	-	-	TRBJ2-2	TGTGCCACCCACAAGGAGGCCGGGGAGCTGTTTTTT	CATHKEAGELFF
TRBV19	-	-	TRBJ1-1	TGTGCCAGTAGTATACCGGGCCGCTACACCTCTGAAGCTTTCTTT	CASSIPGRYTSEAFF
TRBV2	-	-	TRBJ2-7	TGTGCCAGCAGAAGGACAGATTACTCCTACGAGCAGTACTTC	CASRRTDYSYEQYF
TRBV7-9	-	-	TRBJ2-4	TGTGCCAGCAGCCCGCAAGTTGTTCAGTACTTC	CASSPQVVQYF
TRBV4-3	-	few	TRBJ2-6	TGCGCCAGCAGCCAAGAAGTGGGGCTCCGACTGACCTCTGGGGCCAACGTCCTGACTTTC	CASSQEVGLRLTSGANVLTF
TRBV9	-	-	TRBJ2-5	TGTGCCAGCAGCCAAGGGGGGACCGAAGAGACCCAGTACTTC	CASSQGGTEETQYF
TRBV4-1	TRBD1	-	TRBJ1-5	TGCGCCAGCAGCCAAGATAGGGACAGCTATAGCAATCAGCCCCAGCATTTT	CASSQDRDSYSNQPQHF
TRBV7-9	-	-	TRBJ2-7	TGTGCCAGCAGATCATTGGGGACGCCGGGCGAGCAGTACTTC	CASRSLGTPGEQYF
TRBV29-1	TRBD2	-	TRBJ2-7	TGCAGCGTGGCCAACGGGGGGGGCGCCTACGAGCAGTACTTC	CSVANGGGAYEQYF
TRBV10-1	TRBD1	-	TRBJ2-2	TGCGCCAGCAGGGCCGGGACAGGGTTGACCGGGGAGCTGTTTTTT	CASRAGTGLTGELFF
TRBV18	-	many	TRBJ2-3	TGTGCCAGCTCAGAATTAGATACTACGGCGGGATATACGCAGTATTTT	CASSELDTTAGYTQYF
TRBV20-1	-	-	TRBJ2-5	TGCAGTGCTAGACTGCAGGGCTGGGATGGCCAGTACTTC	CSARLQGWDGQYF
TRBV6-2/TRBV6-3	TRBD1	-	TRBJ1-5	TGTGCCAGCACTAATAACTCCCCGGGACAGCAGCATTTT	CASTNNSPGQQHF
TRBV12-3/TRBV12-4	-	-	TRBJ1-2	TGTGCCAGTGGGGCAGGGTATGGCTACACCTTC	CASGAGYGYTF
TRBV27	-	few	TRBJ2-7	TGTGCCAGCAGTTTAAGGGTCGGCCACGAGCAGTACTTC	CASSLRVGHEQYF
TRBV20-1	TRBD2	few	TRBJ2-7	TGCAGTGCTAGAGACCCCTGGACTAGCGCGGACGAGCAGTACTTC	CSARDPWTSADEQYF
TRBV25-1	-	-	TRBJ1-6	TGTGCCAGCAGTGATAATTCACCCCTCCACTTT	CASSDNSPLHF
TRBV28	-	-	TRBJ2-1	TGTGCCAGCAGAGGACAGAGGTTAACCTCCTACAATGAGCAGTTCTTC	CASRGQRLTSYNEQFF
TRBV9	-	-	TRBJ2-3	TGTGCCAGCAGCGTGACAGCGGTCGGTCGCACAGATACGCAGTATTTT	CASSVTAVGRTDTQYF
TRBV6-5	TRBD2	-	TRBJ2-7	TGTGCCAGCAGTTACTCGAGTAGCCAGCGGGGGGGCTCCTACGAGCAGTACTTC	CASSYSSSQRGGSYEQYF
TRBV20-1	TRBD1	-	TRBJ1-1	TGCAGTGCGGACCTGGGACAGGGAATATCAGCTTTCTTT	CSADLGQGISAFF
TRBV28	TRBD1	many	TRBJ2-1	TGTGCCAGCAGTGTATTACAGGGGTTCCTCACCTTC	CASSVLQGFLTF
TRBV7-8	TRBD1	many	TRBJ2-1	TGTGCCAGCAGCCATGACAGGGGCCAATACAATGAGCAGTTCTTC	CASSHDRGQYNEQFF
TRBV29-1	-	few	TRBJ1-5	TGCAGCGTTTGGGGCGGGGGCACCCAGCCCCAGCATTTT	CSVWGGGTQPQHF
TRBV12-3/TRBV12-4	-	-	TRBJ2-4	TGTGCCAGCAGTTTAATGGGACGGGCCAAAAACATTCAGTACTTC	CASSLMGRAKNIQYF
TRBV5-1	TRBD1	few	TRBJ2-2	TGCGCCAGCAGCCAAACAGGGACAGGCGGGGAGCTGTTTTTT	CASSQTGTGGELFF
TRBV12-3/TRBV12-4	-	-	TRBJ2-6	TGTGCCAGCAGTCACCAAATCTCTGGGGCCAACGTCCTGACTTTC	CASSHQISGANVLTF
TRBV12-3/TRBV12-4	TRBD1	few	TRBJ2-6	TGTGCCAGCAGTCAACCGGGACAGCGGCTCCCTGCTTTGGGGGCCAACGTCCTGACTTTC	CASSQPGQRLPALGANVLTF
TRBV5-1	-	-	TRBJ2-6	TGCGCCAGCAGCTTGGAGTTGGTGTGGGAGACTGGGGCCAACGTCCTGACTTTC	CASSLELVWETGANVLTF
TRBV5-4	-	-	TRBJ1-6	TGTGCCAGCAGCTTTCAGGGACGGTCTAATTCACCCCTCCACTTT	CASSFQGRSNSPLHF
TRBV12-3/TRBV12-4	TRBD1	many	TRBJ1-4	TGTGCCAGCAGTCTTCGGACAGGGGAAGGAAAACTGTTTTTT	CASSLRTGEGKLFF
TRBV7-6	-	few	TRBJ2-5	TGTGCCAGCAGCTTAGACACAGGATTCCAAGAGACCCAGTACTTC	CASSLDTGFQETQYF
TRBV9	-	-	TRBJ2-1	TGTGCCAGCAGCGTACAAGTGGCTGGGGATGAGCAGTTCTTC	CASSVQVAGDEQFF
TRBV14	-	few	TRBJ2-4	TGTGCCAGCAGCCAAGAAAAGAGACGGATCCGCATCCGAGCCAAAAACATTCAGTACTTC	CASSQEKRRIRIRAKNIQYF
TRBV6-2/TRBV6-3	TRBD2	few	TRBJ2-3	TGTGCCAGCACTCCGGCGGGGGAGACAGATACGCAGTATTTT	CASTPAGETDTQYF
TRBV6-1	-	few	TRBJ2-1	TGTGCCAGCACCGGAGGGACAGAGCTCAATGAGCAGTTCTTC	CASTGGTELNEQFF
TRBV7-2	TRBD2	-	TRBJ2-2	TGTGCCAGCAGCCTGGGGGGGACTAGGTCGGCCGGGGAGCTGTTTTTT	CASSLGGTRSAGELFF
TRBV20-1	TRBD2	-	TRBJ2-2	TGCAGTGCTAGGGACCTAGCGGGAGATCCATCCGGGGAGCTGTTTTTT	CSARDLAGDPSGELFF
TRBV27	-	many	TRBJ2-2	TGTGCCAGCAGTTTATCGGTCAGGGCTGGGGAGCTGTTTTTT	CASSLSVRAGELFF
TRBV6-5	TRBD1	few	TRBJ2-7	TGTGCCAGCAGTTTAGCTCAGGGGGCGGGCCACGAGCAGTACTTC	CASSLAQGAGHEQYF
TRBV3-1	-	once	TRBJ2-1	TGTGCCAGCAGCCAATCCGGGAGCATTAACAATGAGCAGTTCTTC	CASSQSGSINNEQFF
TRBV21-1	-	-	TRBJ2-3	TGTGCCAGCAGCATGGGGGTGAAGGTCCGCACAGATACGCAGTATTTT	CASSMGVKVRTDTQYF
TRBV15	TRBD2	few	TRBJ2-3	TGTGCCACCAGCCTTAGCGGGAACACAGATACGCAGTATTTT	CATSLSGNTDTQYF
TRBV29-1	-	many	TRBJ2-6	TGCAGCGTTGAAGATTGGGGTTCTGGGGCCAACGTCCTGACTTTC	CSVEDWGSGANVLTF
TRBV5-6	-	-	TRBJ2-2	TGTGCCAGCAGCTTATGGGGGCCCCTCCCAGCCGGGGAGCTGTTTTTT	CASSLWGPLPAGELFF
TRBV15	-	-	TRBJ1-6	TGTGCCACCAGCAATATCCGGGGTTCACCCCTCCACTTT	CATSNIRGSPLHF
TRBV2	TRBD2	-	TRBJ2-1	TGTGCCAGCAGTAGAGGGACTAGCGGTTACAATGAGCAGTTCTTC	CASSRGTSGYNEQFF
TRBV9	-	many	TRBJ2-2	TGTGCCAGCAGCGTAGATGGGAACACCGGGGAGCTGTTTTTT	CASSVDGNTGELFF
TRBV20-1	-	many	TRBJ1-5	TGCAGTGCTAGCGTGCAGAACAATCAGCCCCAGCATTTT	CSASVQNNQPQHF
TRBV11-2	TRBD2	-	TRBJ2-2	TGTGCCAGCAGCCCCCGGTGGGGCGGGAGAGACGCGAACACCGGGGAGCTGTTTTTT	CASSPRWGGRDANTGELFF
TRBV12-3/TRBV12-4	-	many	TRBJ2-3	TGTGCCAGCAGTTGGGTTGCCCTTATGGATACGCAGTATTTT	CASSWVALMDTQYF
TRBV7-3	-	many	TRBJ2-7	TGTGCCAGCAGCTTACAGGCAGGAAAATACGAGCAGTACTTC	CASSLQAGKYEQYF
TRBV12-3/TRBV12-4	-	many	TRBJ2-2	TGTGCCAGCAGTACACAATCCAGGGCAGGCACCGGGGAGCTGTTTTTT	CASSTQSRAGTGELFF